This TCR beta chain stems from a study of beta chain features in type 1 diabetes. Findings and limits, study-wide: TCRB rearrangement may or may not be influenced by HLA type; here this remained unresolved.

Since all of the isolated RNA was reverse transcribed, expressed TCRB transcripts were what got sequenced. Only in-frame clones appear in the TCRdb table, and some are missing; sequencing was by immunoSEQ multiplex PCR. The sample lists hundreds of thousands of clones, around 15% seen once, with approximately 7% in the top ten. CDR3 length: 11 residues. Germline V gives CDR1 SGHTA, CDR2 FQGTGA. V gave up 3 bases and J gave up 11 bases; unmatched junction bases: 3. This clone has a handful of counts. Its target is not known. The material sequenced was central memory CD4+ T cells from blood. The sequence was collected from a man aged 25 to 40 in good health. This sequence joins TRBV7-3 and TRBJ1-1; 7 nucleotides agree with TRBD1. CDR3 region: CASSLQGEAFF. In DNA form, the CDR3 reads TGTGCCAGCAGCTTGCAGGGGGAGGCTTTCTTT.